These 5 T cell receptor beta chains were sequenced from one sample in a study of blood T cell repertoires in COVID-19 (TCRdb year 2020). Preparation of the library involved the immunoSEQ multiplex PCR assay. TCRdb re-hosts the immuneACCESS table, in-frame sequences only. Its copies lack some clones; in the studies checked, an unresolved V gene accounts for under half of them, and the cause for the rest is not known. The sample table records around 270,000 clones; 86% of these occur just once. The ten top clones hold about 2% of the sample. Source material: peripheral blood. The receptors derive from a man aged 30-40 years with active or convalescent COVID-19.

V and J are TRBV6-5 and TRBJ1-4; TRBD1 agrees at 10 bases. CDR1 is MNHEY, CDR2 SVGAGI, per germline. Trimming cost V 7 bases and J 8 bases; bases outside gene matches: 7. The CDR3 spans 14 residues. In DNA form, the CDR3 reads TGTGCCAGCACCAGGGGGACAGGGGACGAAAAACTGTTTTTT. As protein: CASTRGTGDEKLFF.

The J gene is TRBJ1-2, the V gene TRBV11-3; 7 bases line up with TRBD1. CDR1 is SGHNT, CDR2 YENEEA, per germline. The CDR3 is 12 amino acids. V shed 6 bases and J 6 bases; nucleotides not matched to a gene: 4. DNA for the CDR3: TGTGCCAGCAGTCAACAGGGGAATGGCTACACCTTC. This codes for CASSQQGNGYTF.

This sequence joins TRBV4-1 and TRBJ2-5; 11 positions match TRBD2. The length of the CDR3 is 16 residues. The V gene end was trimmed by 4 bases and the J gene end by 5 bases; junction bases not matched to a gene: 9. Germline CDR1 MGHRA, CDR2 YSYEKL. CDR3 loop: CASSRKVSGGAETQYF. In DNA form, the CDR3 reads TGCGCCAGCAGCCGGAAAGTTAGCGGGGGGGCGGAGACCCAGTACTTC.

Only one count was recorded for this clone. V gene TRBV6-6 combines with J gene TRBJ2-2, with 7 positions matching TRBD1. CDR3 size: 16 residues. V lost 5 bases, J lost 5 bases, and 11 bases stayed unmatched. The germline V gene has CDR1 MNHNY and CDR2 SVGAGI (reference sequence). As DNA, the CDR3 is TGTGCCAGCAGTCGACAACCGGGACAGAAGACCGGGGAGCTGTTTTTT. It encodes CASSRQPGQKTGELFF.

The V call is TRBV19, the J call TRBJ2-7; 12 bases align to TRBD2. CDR1 LNHDA and CDR2 SQIVND come from the germline V gene (reference sequence). V gave up 4 bases and J gave up 3 bases; unmatched junction bases: 4. The CDR3 is 15 residues long. This CDR3 is CASSSGLAGFYEQYF. CDR3 in DNA: TGTGCCAGTAGTAGCGGACTAGCGGGGTTCTACGAGCAGTACTTC.